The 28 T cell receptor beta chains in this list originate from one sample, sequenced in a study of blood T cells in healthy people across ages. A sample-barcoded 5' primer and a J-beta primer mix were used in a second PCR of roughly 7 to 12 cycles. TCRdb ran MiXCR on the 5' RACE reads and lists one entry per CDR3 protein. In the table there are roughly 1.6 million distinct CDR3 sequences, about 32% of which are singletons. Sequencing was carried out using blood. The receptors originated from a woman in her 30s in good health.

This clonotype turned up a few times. The CDR3 is CASSPNILGTDNSPLHF. DNA of the CDR3: TGTGCCAGCAGCCCAAATATCCTAGGAACAGACAATTCACCCCTCCACTTT. The chain employs TRBV4-2 and TRBJ1-6, with D uncertain. The germline V and J ends were trimmed by 4 bases and 7 bases, with 20 bases remaining between them. Germline assignment: CDR1 LGHNA and CDR2 YNFKEQ. The CDR3 is 17 residues long.

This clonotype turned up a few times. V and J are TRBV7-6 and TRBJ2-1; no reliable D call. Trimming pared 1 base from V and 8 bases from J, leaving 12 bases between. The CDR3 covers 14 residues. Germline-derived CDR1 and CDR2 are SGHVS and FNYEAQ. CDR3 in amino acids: CASSLDARPDEQFF. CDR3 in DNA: TGTGCCAGCAGCTTAGATGCTAGGCCCGATGAGCAGTTCTTC.

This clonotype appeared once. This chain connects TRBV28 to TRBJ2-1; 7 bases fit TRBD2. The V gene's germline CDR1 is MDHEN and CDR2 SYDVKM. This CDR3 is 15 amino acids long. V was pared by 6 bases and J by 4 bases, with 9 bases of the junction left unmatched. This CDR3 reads CASSPSGKGYNEQFF. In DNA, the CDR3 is TGTGCCAGCAGCCCCAGCGGGAAAGGGTACAATGAGCAGTTCTTC.

The CDR3 loop is CASRSHPMNTEAFF. The CDR3, as DNA: TGTGCCAGCAGGTCACACCCGATGAACACTGAAGCTTTCTTT. The rearrangement uses TRBV6-1 and TRBJ1-1; unclear D gene. Germline lookup yields CDR1 MNHNS and CDR2 SASEGT. The CDR3 loop spans 14 amino acids. V was clipped by 6 bases and J by 0 bases, with 11 bases between them.

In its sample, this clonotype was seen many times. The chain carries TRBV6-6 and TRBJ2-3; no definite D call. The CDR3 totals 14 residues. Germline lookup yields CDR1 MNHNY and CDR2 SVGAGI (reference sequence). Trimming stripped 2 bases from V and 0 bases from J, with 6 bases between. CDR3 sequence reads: CASSYKESTDTQYF. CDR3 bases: TGTGCCAGCAGTTACAAAGAGAGCACAGATACGCAGTATTTT.

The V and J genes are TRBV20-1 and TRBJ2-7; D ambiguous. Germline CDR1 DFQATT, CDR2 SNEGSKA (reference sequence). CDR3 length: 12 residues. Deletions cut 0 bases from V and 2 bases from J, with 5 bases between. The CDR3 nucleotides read TGCAGTGCTAGAGATCCCACCTACGAGCAGTACTTC. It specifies CSARDPTYEQYF.

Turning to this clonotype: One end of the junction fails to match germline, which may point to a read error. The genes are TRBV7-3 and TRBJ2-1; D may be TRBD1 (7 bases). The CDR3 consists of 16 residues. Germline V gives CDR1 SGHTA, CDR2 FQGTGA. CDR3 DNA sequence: TGTGCCGGCAGCTTATACGCAGGGGGGAAATACAATGAGCAGTTCTTC. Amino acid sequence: CAGSLYAGGKYNEQFF.

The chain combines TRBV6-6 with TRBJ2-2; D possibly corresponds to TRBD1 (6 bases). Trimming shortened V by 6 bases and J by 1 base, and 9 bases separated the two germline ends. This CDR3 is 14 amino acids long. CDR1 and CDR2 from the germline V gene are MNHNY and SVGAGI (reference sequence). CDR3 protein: CASRPRGNTGELFF. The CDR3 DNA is TGTGCCAGCAGACCCAGGGGGAACACCGGGGAGCTGTTTTTT.

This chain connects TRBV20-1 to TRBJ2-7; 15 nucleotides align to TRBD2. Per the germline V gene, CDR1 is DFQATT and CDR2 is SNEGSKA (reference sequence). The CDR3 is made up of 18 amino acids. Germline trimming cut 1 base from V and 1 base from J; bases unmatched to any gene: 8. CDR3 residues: CSARVPGLAGGGSYEQYF. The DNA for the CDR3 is TGCAGTGCTAGAGTCCCGGGACTAGCGGGAGGAGGGTCCTACGAGCAGTACTTC.

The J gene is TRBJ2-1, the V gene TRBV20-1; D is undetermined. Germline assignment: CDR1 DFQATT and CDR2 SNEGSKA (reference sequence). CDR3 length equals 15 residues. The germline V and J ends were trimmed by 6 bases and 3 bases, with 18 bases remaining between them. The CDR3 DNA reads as TGCAGTGCCAAACCCTTGAGTTCGGGCTACAATGAGCAGTTCTTC. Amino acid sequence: CSAKPLSSGYNEQFF.

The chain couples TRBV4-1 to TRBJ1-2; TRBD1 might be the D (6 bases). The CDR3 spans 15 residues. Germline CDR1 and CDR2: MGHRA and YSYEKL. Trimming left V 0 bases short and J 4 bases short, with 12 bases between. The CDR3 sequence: CASSQDIRGVYGYTF. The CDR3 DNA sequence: TGCGCCAGCAGCCAAGATATCAGGGGAGTCTATGGCTACACCTTC.

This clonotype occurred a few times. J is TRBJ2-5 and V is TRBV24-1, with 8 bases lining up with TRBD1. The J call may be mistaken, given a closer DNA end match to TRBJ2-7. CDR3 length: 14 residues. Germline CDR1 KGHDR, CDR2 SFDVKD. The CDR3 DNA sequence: TGTGCCACCAGCCCCTCGGACAGGGTCTACGAGCAGTACTTC. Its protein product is CATSPSDRVYEQYF.

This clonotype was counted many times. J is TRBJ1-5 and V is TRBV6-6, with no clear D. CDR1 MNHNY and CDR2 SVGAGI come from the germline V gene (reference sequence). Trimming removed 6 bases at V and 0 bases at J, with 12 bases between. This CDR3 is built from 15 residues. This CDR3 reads CASSTDGLSNQPQHF. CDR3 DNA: TGTGCCAGCAGCACCGACGGACTTAGCAATCAGCCCCAGCATTTT.

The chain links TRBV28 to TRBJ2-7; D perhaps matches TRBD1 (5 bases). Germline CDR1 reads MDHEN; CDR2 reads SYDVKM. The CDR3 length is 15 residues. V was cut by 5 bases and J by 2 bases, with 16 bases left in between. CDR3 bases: TGTGCCAGCAGTCATGACAGCCTTACCACCTACGAGCAGTACTTC. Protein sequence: CASSHDSLTTYEQYF.

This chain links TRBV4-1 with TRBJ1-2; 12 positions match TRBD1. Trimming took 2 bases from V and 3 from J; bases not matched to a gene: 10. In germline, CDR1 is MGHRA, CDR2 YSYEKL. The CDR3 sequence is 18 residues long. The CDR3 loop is CASSQPGQGARSDYGYTF. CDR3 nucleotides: TGCGCCAGCAGCCAACCGGGACAGGGGGCGCGGAGTGACTATGGCTACACCTTC.

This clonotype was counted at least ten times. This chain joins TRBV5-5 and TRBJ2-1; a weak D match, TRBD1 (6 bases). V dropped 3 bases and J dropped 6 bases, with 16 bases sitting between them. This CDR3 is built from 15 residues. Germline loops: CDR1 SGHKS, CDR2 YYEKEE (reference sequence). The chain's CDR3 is CASSWEFTGPNEQFF. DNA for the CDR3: TGTGCCAGCAGCTGGGAGTTTACAGGGCCCAATGAGCAGTTCTTC.

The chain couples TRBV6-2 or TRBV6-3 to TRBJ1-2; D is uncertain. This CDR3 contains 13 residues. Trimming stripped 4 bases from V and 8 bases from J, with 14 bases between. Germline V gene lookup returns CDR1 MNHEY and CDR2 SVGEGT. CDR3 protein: CASSSMDAFGYTF. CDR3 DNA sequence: TGTGCCAGCAGTTCCATGGACGCCTTCGGCTACACCTTC.

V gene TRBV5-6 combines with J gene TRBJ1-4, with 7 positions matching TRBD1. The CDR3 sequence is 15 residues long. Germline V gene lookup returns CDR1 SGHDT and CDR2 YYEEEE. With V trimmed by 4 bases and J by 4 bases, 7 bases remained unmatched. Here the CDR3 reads CASSLWDSYNEKLFF. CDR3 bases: TGTGCCAGCAGCCTTTGGGACAGCTATAATGAAAAACTGTTTTTT. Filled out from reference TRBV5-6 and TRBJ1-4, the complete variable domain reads DAGVTQSPTHLIKTRGQQVTLRCSPKSGHDTVSWYQQALGQGPQFIFQYYEEEERQRGNFPDRFSGHQFPNYSSELNVNALLLGDSALYLCASSLWDSYNEKLFFGSGTQLSVL.

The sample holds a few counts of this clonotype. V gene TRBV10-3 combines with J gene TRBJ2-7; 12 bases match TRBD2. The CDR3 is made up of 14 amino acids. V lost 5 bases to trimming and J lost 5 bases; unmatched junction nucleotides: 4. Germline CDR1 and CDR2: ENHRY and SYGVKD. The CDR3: CAISKLAGGDEQYF. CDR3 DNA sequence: TGTGCCATCAGTAAACTAGCGGGAGGTGACGAGCAGTACTTC.

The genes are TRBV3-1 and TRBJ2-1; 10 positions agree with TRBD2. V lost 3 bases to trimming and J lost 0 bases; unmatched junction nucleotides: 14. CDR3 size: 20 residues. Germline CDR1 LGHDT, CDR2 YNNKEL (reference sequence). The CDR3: CASSQDGLEREGSSYNEQFF. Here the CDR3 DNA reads TGTGCCAGCAGCCAGGATGGACTGGAGCGGGAGGGGAGCTCCTACAATGAGCAGTTCTTC.

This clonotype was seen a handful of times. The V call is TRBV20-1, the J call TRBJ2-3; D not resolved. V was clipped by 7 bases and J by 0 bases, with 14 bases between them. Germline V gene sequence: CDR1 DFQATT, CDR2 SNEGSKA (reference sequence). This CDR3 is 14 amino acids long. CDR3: CSVIRRISTDTQYF. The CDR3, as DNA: TGCAGTGTTATACGGCGGATTAGCACAGATACGCAGTATTTT.

CDR3 DNA: TGTGCCAGCAGTTTAGCATTGGGGGGTACTGAAGCTTTCTTT. Its protein is CASSLALGGTEAFF. The gene calls are TRBV12-3 or TRBV12-4 and TRBJ1-1; weak D call: TRBD1 (5 bases). V was pared by 0 bases and J by 5 bases, with 10 bases between. This CDR3 spans 14 amino acids.

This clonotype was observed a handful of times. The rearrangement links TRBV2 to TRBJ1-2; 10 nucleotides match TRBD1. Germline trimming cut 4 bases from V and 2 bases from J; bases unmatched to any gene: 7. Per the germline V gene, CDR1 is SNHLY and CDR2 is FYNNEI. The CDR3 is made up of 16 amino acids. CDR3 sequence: CASSGTQGQGNYGYTF. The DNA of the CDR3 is TGTGCCAGCAGTGGAACCCAGGGACAGGGGAACTATGGCTACACCTTC.

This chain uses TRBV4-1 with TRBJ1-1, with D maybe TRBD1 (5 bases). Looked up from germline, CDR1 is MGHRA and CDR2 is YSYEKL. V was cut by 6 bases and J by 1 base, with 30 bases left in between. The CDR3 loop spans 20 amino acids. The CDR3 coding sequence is TGCGCCAGCAGACCCGGAGGGGCGCAGAGTAGTCTAGGCTGGAACACTGAAGCTTTCTTT. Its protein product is CASRPGGAQSSLGWNTEAFF.

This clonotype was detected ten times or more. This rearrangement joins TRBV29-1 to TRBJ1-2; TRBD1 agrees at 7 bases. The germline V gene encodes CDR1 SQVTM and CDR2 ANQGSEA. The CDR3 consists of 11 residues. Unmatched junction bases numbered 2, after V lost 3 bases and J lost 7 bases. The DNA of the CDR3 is TGCAGCGTTGACAGGGGGGTTGGCTACACCTTC. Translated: CSVDRGVGYTF.

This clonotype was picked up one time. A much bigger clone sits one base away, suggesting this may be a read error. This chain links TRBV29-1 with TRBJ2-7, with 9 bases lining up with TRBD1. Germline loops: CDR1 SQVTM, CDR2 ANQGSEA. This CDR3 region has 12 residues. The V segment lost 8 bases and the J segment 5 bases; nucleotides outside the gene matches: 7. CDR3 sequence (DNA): TGCAGCATCCAACAGGGGGCCCACGAGCAGTACTTC. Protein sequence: CSIQQGAHEQYF.

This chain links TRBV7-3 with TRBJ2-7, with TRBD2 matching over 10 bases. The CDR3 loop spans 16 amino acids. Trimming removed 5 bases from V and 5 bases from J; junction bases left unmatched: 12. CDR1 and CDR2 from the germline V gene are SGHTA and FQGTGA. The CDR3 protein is CASSQRASGGYDEQYF. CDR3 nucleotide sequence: TGTGCCAGCAGCCAACGGGCTAGCGGGGGTTACGACGAGCAGTACTTC.

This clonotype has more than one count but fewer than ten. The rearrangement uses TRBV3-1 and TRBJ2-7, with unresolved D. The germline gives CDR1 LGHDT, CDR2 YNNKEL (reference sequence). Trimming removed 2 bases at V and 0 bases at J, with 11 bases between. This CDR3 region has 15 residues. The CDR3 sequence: CASSQLRQNSYEQYF. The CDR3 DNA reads TGTGCCAGCAGCCAATTACGCCAAAACTCCTACGAGCAGTACTTC.